The 3 T cell receptor beta chains reported below all come from one sample, sequenced in a study of identical twins. TCRdb re-called the 5' RACE reads through MiXCR, storing one row per CDR3 protein. The table shows roughly 690,000 distinct CDR3 sequences, with around 5.7% occurring only once. Material: naive T cells sorted from blood. These receptors all come from a man aged 18 to 29 in good health.

Only a few counts were recorded for this clonotype. This chain connects TRBV6-1 to TRBJ1-2, with TRBD1 matching 9 bases. The CDR3 has 16 residues. Trimming removed 7 bases from V and 0 bases from J; junction bases left unmatched: 9. Germline-derived CDR1 and CDR2 are MNHNS and SASEGT. The CDR3 DNA is TGTGCCAGCAACAGACAGGGGGGACCCTCTAACTATGGCTACACCTTC. Translation: CASNRQGGPSNYGYTF.

The sample holds a few counts of this clonotype. This chain links TRBV12-3 or TRBV12-4 with TRBJ1-3, with a possible D match to TRBD1 (5 bases). The CDR3 runs to 16 residues. The germline V and J ends were trimmed by 3 bases and 0 bases, with 12 bases remaining between them. The CDR3 region is CASSFPQGLSGNTIYF. As DNA, the CDR3 is TGTGCCAGCAGTTTCCCGCAGGGCCTCTCTGGAAACACCATATATTTT.

The genes are TRBV5-1 and TRBJ2-2; D possibly corresponds to TRBD2 (5 bases). Between the trimmed V and J ends, which lost 6 bases and 1 base, there was a span of 13 bases. The germline V gene has CDR1 SGHRS and CDR2 YFSETQ. The CDR3 has 15 residues. The CDR3 DNA sequence: TGCGCCAGCACGGTCGAGGGAGTGAACACCGGGGAGCTGTTTTTT. Translation gives CASTVEGVNTGELFF.